A single sample is the source of the 14 T cell receptor beta chains below, sequenced in a study of cytomegalovirus exposure and HLA in healthy donors. This table comes from immunoSEQ multiplex PCR, and its TCRdb copy is limited to in-frame clones, with some not included. Among over 110,000 clones listed, around 84% were seen once. Input material: PBMCs. The receptors come from a man between 18 and 35 years old in good health and CMV-seropositive.

The genes are TRBV5-3 and TRBJ1-5, with 10 bases matching TRBD1. TRBV5-3 is an ORF, with its function uncertain. This CDR3 spans 18 amino acids. The V segment lost 0 bases and the J segment 2 bases; nucleotides outside the gene matches: 8. The chain's CDR3 is CARSLEGTGAVCNQPQHF. In nucleotides, the CDR3 is TGTGCCAGAAGCTTGGAAGGGACAGGGGCAGTCTGCAATCAGCCCCAGCATTTT.

J is TRBJ1-5 and V is TRBV5-1, with D maybe TRBD1 (5 bases). The V and J ends lost 0 bases and 4 bases respectively, with 11 bases between them. This CDR3 has 15 amino acids. The germline CDR1 and CDR2 sequences are SGHRS and YFSETQ. The CDR3 reads CASSLAPGGNQPQHF. The CDR3 bases are TGCGCCAGCAGCTTGGCCCCGGGGGGGAATCAGCCCCAGCATTTT.

The chain joins TRBV27 to TRBJ1-6; 8 positions match TRBD1. V dropped 3 bases and J dropped 7; count of bases not matched to a gene: 11. There are 17 residues in the CDR3. Looked up from germline, CDR1 is MNHEY and CDR2 is SMNVEV (reference sequence). The CDR3 is CASSFQQGGIRNSPLHF. The CDR3 DNA is TGTGCCAGCAGTTTCCAACAGGGGGGGATTCGAAATTCACCCCTCCACTTT.

The chain combines TRBV9 with TRBJ1-5; TRBD1 matches at 9 bases. Germline loops: CDR1 SGDLS, CDR2 YYNGEE. V lost 0 bases, J lost 6 bases, and 16 bases stayed unmatched. The CDR3 extends over 19 amino acids. The CDR3 loop is CASSVDPRDREGWGQPQHF. The DNA of the CDR3 is TGTGCCAGCAGCGTAGACCCCCGGGACAGGGAAGGTTGGGGTCAGCCCCAGCATTTT.

This clone was observed a single time. The gene calls are TRBV5-1 and TRBJ2-5, with D perhaps TRBD2 (7 bases). Germline values: CDR1 SGHRS, CDR2 YFSETQ. The CDR3 sequence is 15 residues long. V lost 2 bases to trimming and J lost 4 bases, with 15 bases between them. CDR3 DNA: TGCGCCAGCAGCTTTGGGAGGGGGGCAGCAGAGACCCAGTACTTC. This gives the protein CASSFGRGAAETQYF.

This clone was picked up one time. The chain has TRBV11-2 and TRBJ1-6; 7 nucleotides agree with TRBD1. The CDR3 is 15 amino acids. V gave up 5 bases and J gave up 9 bases; unmatched junction bases: 10. Germline V gene lookup returns CDR1 SGHAT and CDR2 FQNNGV. The CDR3, as DNA: TGTGCCAGCAGCAGGGGACAGAGTCTTTTTTCACCCCTCCACTTT. Translation gives CASSRGQSLFSPLHF.

The chain uses TRBV11-2 and TRBJ1-6; D gene ambiguous. V was shortened by 1 base and J by 10 bases, with 11 bases between the two germline ends. CDR3 length: 14 residues. Germline CDR1 SGHAT, CDR2 FQNNGV. CDR3 protein: CASSLVVGSSPLHF. The DNA for the CDR3 is TGTGCCAGCAGCTTAGTTGTCGGGAGCTCACCCCTCCACTTT. The variable domain in full, completed from reference TRBV11-2 and TRBJ1-6, reads EAGVAQSPRYKIIEKRQSVAFWCNPISGHATLYWYQQILGQGPKLLIQFQNNGVVDDSQLPKDRFSAERLKGVDSTLKIQPAKLEDSAVYLCASSLVVGSSPLHFGNGTRLTVT.

This clone was recorded once. The chain carries TRBV5-1 and TRBJ2-7; TRBD2 aligns across 13 bases. CDR3 size: 14 residues. Germline trimming cut 7 bases from V and 0 bases from J; bases unmatched to any gene: 1. Germline V lookup: CDR1 SGHRS, CDR2 YFSETQ. The CDR3, as DNA: TGCGCCAGCCGGACTAGCGGGAGCTCCTACGAGCAGTACTTC. Residues: CASRTSGSSYEQYF. Based on the CDR3 plus reference TRBV5-1 and TRBJ2-7, the full variable domain is KAGVTQTPRYLIKTRGQQVTLSCSPISGHRSVSWYQQTPGQGLQFLFEYFSETQRNKGNFPGRFSGRQFSNSRSEMNVSTLELGDSALYLCASRTSGSSYEQYFGPGTRLTVT.

This chain links TRBV6-1 with TRBJ2-2; no reliable D call. CDR1 MNHNS and CDR2 SASEGT come from the germline V gene. The CDR3 sequence is 14 residues long. V was trimmed by 8 bases and J by 1 base, leaving 11 bases between them. The CDR3 is CASVWAENTGELFF. DNA of the CDR3: TGTGCCAGCGTGTGGGCCGAGAACACCGGGGAGCTGTTTTTT.

This sequence joins TRBV19 and TRBJ2-7, with TRBD1 matching 8 bases. Germline CDR1 reads LNHDA; CDR2 reads SQIVND (reference sequence). The CDR3 is 13 residues long. The V gene end was trimmed by 3 bases and the J gene end by 4 bases; junction bases not matched to a gene: 2. The CDR3 DNA reads as TGTGCCAGTAGTATCGGACAGGGATACGAGCAGTACTTC. As protein: CASSIGQGYEQYF.

The sample holds a few counts of this clone. This rearrangement joins TRBV6-4 to TRBJ2-4; no firm D call. The germline V gene has CDR1 MRHNA and CDR2 SNTAGT. The CDR3 is 13 amino acids. V gave up 3 bases and J gave up 7 bases, with 10 bases separating them. CDR3: CASSDGPQNIQYF. CDR3 nucleotides: TGTGCCAGCAGTGATGGCCCCCAGAACATTCAGTACTTC.

This rearrangement joins TRBV6-6 to TRBJ2-7; a weak D match, TRBD1 (5 bases). Germline assignment: CDR1 MNHNY and CDR2 SVGAGI (reference sequence). This CDR3 contains 13 residues. V lost 8 bases to trimming and J lost 2 bases, with 13 bases between them. CDR3 in DNA: TGTGCCAGCGGAAATGACAGAACCTACGAGCAGTACTTC. Translated, it gives CASGNDRTYEQYF.

The chain uses TRBV6-1 and TRBJ1-4; no definite D call. From germline, CDR1 is MNHNS and CDR2 SASEGT. The CDR3 is 11 residues long. The V end lost 3 bases, the J end lost 8 bases, and 4 bases lay between the germline ends. CDR3 coding DNA: TGTGCCAGCAGTGACAGAGAAAAACTGTTTTTT. Its translation: CASSDREKLFF.

The chain is built from TRBV5-1 and TRBJ2-7; TRBD1 aligns across 8 bases. The CDR3 runs to 14 residues. Germline CDR1 is SGHRS and CDR2 is YFSETQ. V lost 0 bases, J lost 4 bases, and 3 bases stayed unmatched. The CDR3 nucleotides are TGCGCCAGCAGCTTGGTGCAGGGGGCTTACGAGCAGTACTTC. Translating it yields CASSLVQGAYEQYF.